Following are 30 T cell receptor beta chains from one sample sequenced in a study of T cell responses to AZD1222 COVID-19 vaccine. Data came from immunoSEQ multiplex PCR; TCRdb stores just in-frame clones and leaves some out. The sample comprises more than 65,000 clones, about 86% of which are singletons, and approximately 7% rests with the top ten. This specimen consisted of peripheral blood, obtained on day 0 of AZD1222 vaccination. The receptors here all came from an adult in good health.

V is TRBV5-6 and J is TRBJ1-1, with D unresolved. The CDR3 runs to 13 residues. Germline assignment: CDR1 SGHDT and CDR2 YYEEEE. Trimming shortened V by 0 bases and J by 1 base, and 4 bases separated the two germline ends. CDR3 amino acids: CASSLDRNTEAFF. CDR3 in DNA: TGTGCCAGCAGCTTGGACAGGAACACTGAAGCTTTCTTT.

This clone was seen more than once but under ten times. The CDR3 DNA sequence: TGTGCCAGCAGCTTCGGGCTGCTGGGAAGGGAGCAGTACTTC. This gives the protein CASSFGLLGREQYF. The chain joins TRBV7-8 to TRBJ2-7; D is uncertain. Trimming removed 3 bases from V and 7 bases from J, with 16 bases in between. There are 14 residues in the CDR3. CDR1 and CDR2 from the germline V gene are SGHVS and FQNEAQ.

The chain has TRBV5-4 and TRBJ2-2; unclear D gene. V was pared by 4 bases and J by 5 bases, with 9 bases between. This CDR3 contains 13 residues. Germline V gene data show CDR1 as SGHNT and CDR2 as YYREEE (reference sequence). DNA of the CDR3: TGTGCCAGCAGCCAATATGAGACCGGGGAGCTGTTTTTT. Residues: CASSQYETGELFF.

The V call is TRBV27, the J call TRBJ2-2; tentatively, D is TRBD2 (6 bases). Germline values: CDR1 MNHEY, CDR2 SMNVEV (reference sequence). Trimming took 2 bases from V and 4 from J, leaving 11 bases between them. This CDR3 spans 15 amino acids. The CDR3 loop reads CASSLRDLPTGELFF. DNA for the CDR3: TGTGCCAGCAGTTTAAGGGACTTACCCACCGGGGAGCTGTTTTTT.

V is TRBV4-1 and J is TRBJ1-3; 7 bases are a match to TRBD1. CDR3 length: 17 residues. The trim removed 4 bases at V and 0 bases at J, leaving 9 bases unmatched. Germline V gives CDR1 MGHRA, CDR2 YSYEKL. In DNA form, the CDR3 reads TGCGCCAGCAGCCCTCGGGACAGTTTGGACTCTGGAAACACCATATATTTT. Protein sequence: CASSPRDSLDSGNTIYF.

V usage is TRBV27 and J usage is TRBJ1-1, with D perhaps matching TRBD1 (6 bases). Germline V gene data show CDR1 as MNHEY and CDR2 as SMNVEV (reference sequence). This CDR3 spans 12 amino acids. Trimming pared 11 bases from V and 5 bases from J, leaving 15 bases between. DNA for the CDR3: TGTGCCGCTAAGGGGGTTTTGACTGAAGCTTTCTTT. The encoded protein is CAAKGVLTEAFF.

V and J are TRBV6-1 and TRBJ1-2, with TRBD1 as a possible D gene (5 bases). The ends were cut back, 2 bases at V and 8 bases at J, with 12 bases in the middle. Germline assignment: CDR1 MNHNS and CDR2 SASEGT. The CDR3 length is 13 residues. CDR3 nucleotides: TGTGCCAGCAGTGAATCCAGGGTAACGGGCTACACCTTC. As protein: CASSESRVTGYTF.

The CDR3 DNA follows: TGTGCCAGCAGGGAAGGACTAGCGGGAATCCAGTTCTTC. It specifies CASREGLAGIQFF. The V and J genes are TRBV28 and TRBJ2-1, with 12 bases aligning to TRBD2. CDR1 and CDR2 from the germline V gene are MDHEN and SYDVKM. V lost 6 bases and J lost 13; bases outside the gene matches: 7. This CDR3 region has 13 residues.

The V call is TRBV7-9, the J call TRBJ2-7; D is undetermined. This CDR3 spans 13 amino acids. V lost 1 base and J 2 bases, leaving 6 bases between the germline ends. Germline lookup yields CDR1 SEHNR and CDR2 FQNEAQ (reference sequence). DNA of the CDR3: TGTGCCAGCAGCTTAGGTACAGCCTACGAGCAGTACTTC. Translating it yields CASSLGTAYEQYF.

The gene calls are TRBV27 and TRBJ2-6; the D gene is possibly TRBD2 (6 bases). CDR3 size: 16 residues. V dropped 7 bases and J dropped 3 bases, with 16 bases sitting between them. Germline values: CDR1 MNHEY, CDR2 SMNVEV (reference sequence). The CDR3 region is CASTLYGGFGANVLTF. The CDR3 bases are TGTGCCAGCACTCTATATGGGGGGTTTGGGGCCAACGTCCTGACTTTC.

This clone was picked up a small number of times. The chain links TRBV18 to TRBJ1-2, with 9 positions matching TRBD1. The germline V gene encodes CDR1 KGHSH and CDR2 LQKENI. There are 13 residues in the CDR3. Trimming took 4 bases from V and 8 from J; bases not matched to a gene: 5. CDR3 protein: CASSRGQGRGYTF. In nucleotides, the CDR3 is TGTGCCAGCTCACGGGGACAGGGTAGGGGCTACACCTTC.

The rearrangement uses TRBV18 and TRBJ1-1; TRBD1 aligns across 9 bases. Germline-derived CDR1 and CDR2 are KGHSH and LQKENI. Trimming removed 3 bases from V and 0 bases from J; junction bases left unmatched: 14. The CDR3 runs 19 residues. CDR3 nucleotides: TGTGCCAGCTCACCCCCTGGTTTCGGGACAGGGCACATGAACACTGAAGCTTTCTTT. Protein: CASSPPGFGTGHMNTEAFF.

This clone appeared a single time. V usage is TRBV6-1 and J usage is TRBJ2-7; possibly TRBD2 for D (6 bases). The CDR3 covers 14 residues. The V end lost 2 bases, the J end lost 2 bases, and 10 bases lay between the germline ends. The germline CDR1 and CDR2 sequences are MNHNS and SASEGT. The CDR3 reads CASSELAATYEQYF. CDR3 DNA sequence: TGTGCCAGCAGTGAATTAGCGGCCACCTACGAGCAGTACTTC.

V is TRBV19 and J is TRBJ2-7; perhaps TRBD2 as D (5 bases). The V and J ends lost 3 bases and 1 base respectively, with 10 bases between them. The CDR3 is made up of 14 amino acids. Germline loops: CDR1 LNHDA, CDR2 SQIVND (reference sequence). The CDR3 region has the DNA TGTGCCAGTAGTATCCGGACTTTTTCCTACGAGCAGTACTTC. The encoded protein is CASSIRTFSYEQYF. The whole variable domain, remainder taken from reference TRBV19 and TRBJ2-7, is DGGITQSPKYLFRKEGQNVTLSCEQNLNHDAMYWYRQDPGQGLRLIYYSQIVNDFQKGDIAEGYSVSREKKESFPLTVTSAQKNPTAFYLCASSIRTFSYEQYFGPGTRLTVT.

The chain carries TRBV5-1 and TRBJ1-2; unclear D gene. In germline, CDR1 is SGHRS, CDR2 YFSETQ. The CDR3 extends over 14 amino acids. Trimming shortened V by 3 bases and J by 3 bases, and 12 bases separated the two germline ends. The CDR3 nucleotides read TGCGCCAGCAGCTATGTACCAGTCGACTATGGCTACACCTTC. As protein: CASSYVPVDYGYTF.

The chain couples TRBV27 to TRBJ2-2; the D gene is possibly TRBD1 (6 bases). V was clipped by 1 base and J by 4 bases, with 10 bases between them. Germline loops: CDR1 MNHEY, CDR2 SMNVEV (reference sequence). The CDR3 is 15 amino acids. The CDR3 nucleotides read TGTGCCAGCAGTTTATTCAGGGGTGGCACCGGGGAGCTGTTTTTT. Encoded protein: CASSLFRGGTGELFF.

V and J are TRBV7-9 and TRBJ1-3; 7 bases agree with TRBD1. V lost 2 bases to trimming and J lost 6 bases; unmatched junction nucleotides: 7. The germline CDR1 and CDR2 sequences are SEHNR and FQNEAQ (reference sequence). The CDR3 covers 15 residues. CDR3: CASSLFYRGENTIYF. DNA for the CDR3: TGTGCCAGCAGCTTATTTTACAGGGGTGAAAACACCATATATTTT.

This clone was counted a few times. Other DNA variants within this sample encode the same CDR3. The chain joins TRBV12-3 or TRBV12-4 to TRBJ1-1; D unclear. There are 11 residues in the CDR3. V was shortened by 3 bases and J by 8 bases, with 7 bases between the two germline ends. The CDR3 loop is CASSLVGEAFF. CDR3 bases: TGTGCCAGCAGTTTGGTAGGGGAAGCTTTCTTT.

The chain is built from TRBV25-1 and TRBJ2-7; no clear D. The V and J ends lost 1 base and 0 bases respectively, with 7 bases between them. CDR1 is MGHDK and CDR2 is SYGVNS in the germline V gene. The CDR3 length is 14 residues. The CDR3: CASSESVYSYEQYF. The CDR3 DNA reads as TGTGCCAGCAGTGAATCGGTCTACTCCTACGAGCAGTACTTC.

The CDR3 loop reads CASSSGTGRSGELFF. The CDR3 DNA reads as TGCGCCAGCAGCTCCGGGACAGGGAGGTCCGGGGAGCTGTTTTTT. V usage is TRBV5-1 and J usage is TRBJ2-2, with 9 nucleotides matching TRBD1. V lost 3 bases, J lost 6 bases, and 6 bases stayed unmatched. The CDR3 covers 15 residues. The germline CDR1 and CDR2 sequences are SGHRS and YFSETQ.

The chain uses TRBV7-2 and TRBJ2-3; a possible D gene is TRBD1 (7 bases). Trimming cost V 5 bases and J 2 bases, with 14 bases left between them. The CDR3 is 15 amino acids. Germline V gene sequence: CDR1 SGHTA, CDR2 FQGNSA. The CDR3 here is CASSLRQGLTDTQYF. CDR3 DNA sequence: TGTGCCAGCAGCCTTAGACAGGGACTCACAGATACGCAGTATTTT.

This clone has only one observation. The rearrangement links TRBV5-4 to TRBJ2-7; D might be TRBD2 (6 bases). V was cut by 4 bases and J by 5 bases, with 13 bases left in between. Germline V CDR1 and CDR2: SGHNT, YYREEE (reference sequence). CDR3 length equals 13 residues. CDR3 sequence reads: CASSLGGRNEQYF. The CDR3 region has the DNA TGTGCCAGCAGCCTAGGAGGGAGGAACGAGCAGTACTTC.

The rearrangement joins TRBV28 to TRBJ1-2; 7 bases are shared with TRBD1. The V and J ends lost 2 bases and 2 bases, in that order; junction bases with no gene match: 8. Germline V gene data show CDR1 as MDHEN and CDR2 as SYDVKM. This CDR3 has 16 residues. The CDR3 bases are TGTGCCAGCAGTTTACCCACCCAGGGGGGCAACTATGGCTACACCTTC. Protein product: CASSLPTQGGNYGYTF.

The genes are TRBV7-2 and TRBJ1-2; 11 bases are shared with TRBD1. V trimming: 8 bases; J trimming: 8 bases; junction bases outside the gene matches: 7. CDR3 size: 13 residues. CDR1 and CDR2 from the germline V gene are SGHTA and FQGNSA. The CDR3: CASGQDRGQGYTF. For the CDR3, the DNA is TGTGCCAGCGGGCAGGACAGGGGGCAGGGCTACACCTTC.

The chain's CDR3 is CASSQISGRAEAFF. CDR3 nucleotide sequence: TGTGCCAGCAGCCAAATCTCAGGGAGGGCTGAAGCTTTCTTT. V gene TRBV14 combines with J gene TRBJ1-1; possibly TRBD1 for D (5 bases). Trimming cost V 2 bases and J 6 bases, with 13 bases left between them. Germline V gene lookup returns CDR1 SGHDN and CDR2 FVKESK. The CDR3 consists of 14 residues.

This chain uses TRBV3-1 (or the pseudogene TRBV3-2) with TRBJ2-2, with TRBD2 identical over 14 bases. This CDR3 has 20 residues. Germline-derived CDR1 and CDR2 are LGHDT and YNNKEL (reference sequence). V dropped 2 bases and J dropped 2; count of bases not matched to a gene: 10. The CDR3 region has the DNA TGTGCCAGCAGCCAAACCCTCCTGACTAGCGGGAGGGAAAACACCGGGGAGCTGTTTTTT. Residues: CASSQTLLTSGRENTGELFF.

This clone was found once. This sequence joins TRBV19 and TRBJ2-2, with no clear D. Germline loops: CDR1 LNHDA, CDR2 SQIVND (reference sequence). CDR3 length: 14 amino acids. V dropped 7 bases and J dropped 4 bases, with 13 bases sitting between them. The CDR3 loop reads CASTLVGTTGELFF. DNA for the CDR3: TGTGCCAGTACCCTAGTAGGTACCACCGGGGAGCTGTTTTTT.

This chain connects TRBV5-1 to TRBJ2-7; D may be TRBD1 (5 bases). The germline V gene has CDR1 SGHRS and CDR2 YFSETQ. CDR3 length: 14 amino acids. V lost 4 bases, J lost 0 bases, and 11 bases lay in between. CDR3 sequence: CASSPMTASYEQYF. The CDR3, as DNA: TGCGCCAGCAGCCCGATGACAGCCTCCTACGAGCAGTACTTC. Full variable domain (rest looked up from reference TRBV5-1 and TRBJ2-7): KAGVTQTPRYLIKTRGQQVTLSCSPISGHRSVSWYQQTPGQGLQFLFEYFSETQRNKGNFPGRFSGRQFSNSRSEMNVSTLELGDSALYLCASSPMTASYEQYFGPGTRLTVT.

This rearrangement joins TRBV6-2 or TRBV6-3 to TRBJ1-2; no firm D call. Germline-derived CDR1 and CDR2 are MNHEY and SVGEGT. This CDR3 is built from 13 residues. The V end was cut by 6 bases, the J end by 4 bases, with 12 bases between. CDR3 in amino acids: CASSLGRAYGYTF. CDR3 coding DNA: TGTGCCAGCAGCCTAGGGAGGGCCTATGGCTACACCTTC.

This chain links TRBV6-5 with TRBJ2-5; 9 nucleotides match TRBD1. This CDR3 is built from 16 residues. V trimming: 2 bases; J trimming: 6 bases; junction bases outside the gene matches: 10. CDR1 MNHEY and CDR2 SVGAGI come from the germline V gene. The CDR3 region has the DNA TGTGCCAGCAGTTACGGGAGGACAGGGGTTCCTAAGACCCAGTACTTC. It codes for CASSYGRTGVPKTQYF.